This TCR beta chain was identified during a study of blood T cell repertoires in COVID-19. The wider study: From the United States, Italy and Spain came samples of acute and convalescent COVID-19.

With 10 bases clipped from V and 2 bases from J, the junction kept 8 bases outside the gene matches. CDR1 is ENHRY and CDR2 is SYGVKD in the germline V gene. CDR3 length: 14 amino acids. Profiled with immunoSEQ multiplex PCR; TCRdb holds only in-frame clones, not every one. The data show some 210,000 clones, 80% to 90% seen once. The material sequenced was peripheral blood. The source is a human donor in a cohort sampled during active COVID-19. V gene TRBV10-3 combines with J gene TRBJ2-3; 8 nucleotides align to TRBD2. CDR3 protein: CATVLADDTDTQYF. The CDR3 region has the DNA TGTGCCACCGTACTAGCGGACGACACAGATACGCAGTATTTT.